A selection of T cell receptor beta chains follows, all from one sample in a study of cytotoxic CD8 clonotypes in ibrutinib-treated CLL. The table came from immunoSEQ multiplex PCR; TCRdb's copy has only in-frame clones and leaves some out. The table has over 150,000 clones, about 72% seen once. This specimen was PBMCs, taken after 24 months of ibrutinib treatment. All receptors derive from a human donor with chronic lymphocytic leukemia. The conserved cysteine and the conserved F or W are not part of the CDR3 here.

CDR3 length,J gene,V gene,CDR3 protein
12,TRBJ1-1,TRBV5-5,ASSAPTGTVEAF
14,TRBJ2-1,TRBV30,AWSVRVGRGYNEQF
13,TRBJ2-1,TRBV11-3,ASSLSAWGGNEQF
12,TRBJ1-2,TRBV18,ASSPSQGPGGYT
15,TRBJ1-4,TRBV4-3,ASSHTGGRIRNEKLF
12,TRBJ2-2,TRBV10-1,ASGLAGDTGELF
15,TRBJ2-7,TRBV7-8,ASSNRTSRNVNHEQY
13,TRBJ2-7,TRBV7-8,ASSLTVGERYEQY
12,TRBJ1-2,TRBV5-6,ASSRDRGKGGYT
13,TRBJ2-7,TRBV7-2,ASSPTSGRDYEQY
14,TRBJ2-3,TRBV5-4,ASSLESRGPTDTQY
14,TRBJ2-1,TRBV7-8,ASSLARVFSYNEQF